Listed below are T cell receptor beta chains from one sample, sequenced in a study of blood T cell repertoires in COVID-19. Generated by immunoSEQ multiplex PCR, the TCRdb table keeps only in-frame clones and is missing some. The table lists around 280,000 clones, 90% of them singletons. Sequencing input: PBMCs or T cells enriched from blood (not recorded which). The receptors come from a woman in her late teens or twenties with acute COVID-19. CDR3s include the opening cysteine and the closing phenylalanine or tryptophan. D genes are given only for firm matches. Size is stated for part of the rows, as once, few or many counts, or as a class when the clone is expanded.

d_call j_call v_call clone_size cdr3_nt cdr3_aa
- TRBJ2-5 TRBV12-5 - TGTGCTAGCAGGGACAATGAAGAGACCCAGTACTTC CASRDNEETQYF
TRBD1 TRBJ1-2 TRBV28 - TGTGCCAGCAGTTCCCCGCCGGACAGGGTTACCATCCTCTTCTATATTGGCTACACCTTC CASSSPPDRVTILFYIGYTF
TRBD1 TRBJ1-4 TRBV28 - TGTGCCAGCAGTCCCCCTCGACAGGGGTTGGATGAAAAACTGTTTTTT CASSPPRQGLDEKLFF
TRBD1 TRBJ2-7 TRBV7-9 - TGTGCCAGCAGCTTAGGATTGTTAAGGGACAGGGGTCCCCACGAGCAGTACTTC CASSLGLLRDRGPHEQYF
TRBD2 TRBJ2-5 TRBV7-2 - TGTGCCAGCAGCGTCCCCCCTGGGACTAGCGGGCCGCAGGTGGCCCAGTACTTC CASSVPPGTSGPQVAQYF
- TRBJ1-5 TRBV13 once TGTGCCAGCAGTCATCAAAATCAGCCCCAGCATTTT CASSHQNQPQHF
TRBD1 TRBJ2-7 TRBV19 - TGTGCCAGTAGTCCCGGGACAGGCGGTAACCCCCACGAGCAGTACTTC CASSPGTGGNPHEQYF
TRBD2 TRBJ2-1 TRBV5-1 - TGCGCCAGCAGCTTGACTCGACGGTTTACTGGGACTAGCGGGAGCCGGGAAGCCTACAATGAGCAGTTCTTC CASSLTRRFTGTSGSREAYNEQFF
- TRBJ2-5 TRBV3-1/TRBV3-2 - TGTGCCAGCAGCCCCGCAGGGCGGGGAGAGACCCAGTACTTC CASSPAGRGETQYF
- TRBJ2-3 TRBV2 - TGTGCCACCGGCCTTCTAGCGAGCACAGATACGCAGTATTTT CATGLLASTDTQYF
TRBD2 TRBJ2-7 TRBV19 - TGTGCCAGTACCCCCCAGGCGGGAGGCTCCTACGAGCAGTACTTC CASTPQAGGSYEQYF
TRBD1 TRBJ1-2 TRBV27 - TGTGCCAGCAGGTCGACAGGGGGCGGATATGGCTACACCTTC CASRSTGGGYGYTF
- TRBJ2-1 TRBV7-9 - TGTGCCAGCAGCCGAACGTTAGAGCGGAGTAATGAGCAGTTCTTC CASSRTLERSNEQFF
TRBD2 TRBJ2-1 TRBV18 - TGTGCCAGCTCACCACCTGGGCTAGCGGGAGGAAGTTACAATGAGCAGTTCTTC CASSPPGLAGGSYNEQFF
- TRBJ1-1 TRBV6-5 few TGTGCCAGCAGAGACAAGTCGAACACTGAAGCTTTCTTT CASRDKSNTEAFF
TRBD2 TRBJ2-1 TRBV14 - TGTGCCAGCAGCGAAACCCTACTAGCGGGGGGGCAAGGCAATGAGCAGTTCTTC CASSETLLAGGQGNEQFF
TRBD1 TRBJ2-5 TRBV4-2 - TGTGCCAGCAGCCAAGCCGGGACAGGATTAACGGAGACCCAGTACTTC CASSQAGTGLTETQYF
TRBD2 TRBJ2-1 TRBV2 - TGTGCCAGCAGTGACTCGCGGGCGGGGGGCAATGAGCAGTTCTTC CASSDSRAGGNEQFF
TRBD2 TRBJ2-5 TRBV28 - TGTGCCAGCAGGTCGGGGGGAGGAGAGACCCAGTACTTC CASRSGGGETQYF
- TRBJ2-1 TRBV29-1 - TGCAGCGTTGACAGGGGCTCCTACAATGAGCAGTTCTTC CSVDRGSYNEQFF
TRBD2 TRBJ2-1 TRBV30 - TGTGCCTGGAGTACGACTAGCGGTTTACTTGAGCAGTTCTTC CAWSTTSGLLEQFF
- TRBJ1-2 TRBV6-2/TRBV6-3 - TGTGCCAGCAGTTACGGGAGATTCTATGGCTACACCTTC CASSYGRFYGYTF
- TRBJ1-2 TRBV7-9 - TGTGCCAGCAGCCCCCCGGTCGGGTCCTATGGCTACACCTTC CASSPPVGSYGYTF
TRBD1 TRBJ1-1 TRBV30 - TGTGCCTGGAGGGACAGGCGTCTCAAGCCTGAAGCTTTCTTT CAWRDRRLKPEAFF